This record looks at one TCR beta chain sequence and its context. V lost 1 base to trimming and J lost 4 bases; unmatched junction nucleotides: 13. From germline, CDR1 is LNHDA and CDR2 SQIVND (reference sequence). CDR3 length: 20 amino acids. As handled by the study authors: Estimation of nucleated cell counts relied on the amplification of reference gene primers. Sequencing used immunoSEQ multiplex PCR; TCRdb keeps in-frame clones, though not all of them. V, J and clone size were drawn from that table, and D and trimming were deduced from the DNA. The sample lists roughly 120,000 clones, around 88% seen once, with 0.75% to 0.9% in the top ten. The entry originates in a study of blood T cell repertoires in COVID-19. Study summary: Samples representing acute and convalescent COVID-19 were sourced from the United States, Italy and Spain. The cDNA or gDNA used as material had been derived from T cells, B-cell-depleted T cells, or PBMCs.

The receptor was isolated from a woman aged 45-65 years with active or convalescent COVID-19. Material: peripheral blood. The rearrangement uses TRBV19 and TRBJ2-2; TRBD2 matches 12 bases. CDR3 protein: CASSIGKRTSGITGTGELFF. The CDR3 DNA follows: TGTGCCAGTAGTATAGGAAAGCGGACTAGCGGGATCACGGGCACCGGGGAGCTGTTTTTT. Together with reference TRBV19 and TRBJ2-2, the CDR3 gives the full variable domain: DGGITQSPKYLFRKEGQNVTLSCEQNLNHDAMYWYRQDPGQGLRLIYYSQIVNDFQKGDIAEGYSVSREKKESFPLTVTSAQKNPTAFYLCASSIGKRTSGITGTGELFFGEGSRLTVL.